This entry concerns a single T cell receptor (beta chain). This sample is drawn from a study of OX40 agonist ivuxolimab in advanced cancers. Only in-frame clones appear in the TCRdb table, and some are missing; sequencing was by immunoSEQ multiplex PCR. This sample has approximately 64,000 clones; around 85% occur once, and the top ten carry roughly 3.5%. Germline CDR1 and CDR2: ENHRY and SYGVKD. Losses at the gene ends were 3 bases for V and 0 bases for J; bases not matched to a gene: 8. There are 17 residues in the CDR3. The sample here was CD4+ or CD8+ T cells sorted from blood, taken in a trial of the OX40 agonist ivuxolimab. The sequence was obtained from an adult with an advanced solid tumor such as melanoma, head and neck, liver or kidney cancer. The V gene is TRBV10-3, the J gene TRBJ1-2; 9 positions agree with TRBD1. Here the CDR3 DNA reads TGTGCCATCAGTGACTTACAGGGGGCTGGATCTAACTATGGCTACACCTTC. This sequence encodes CAISDLQGAGSNYGYTF.